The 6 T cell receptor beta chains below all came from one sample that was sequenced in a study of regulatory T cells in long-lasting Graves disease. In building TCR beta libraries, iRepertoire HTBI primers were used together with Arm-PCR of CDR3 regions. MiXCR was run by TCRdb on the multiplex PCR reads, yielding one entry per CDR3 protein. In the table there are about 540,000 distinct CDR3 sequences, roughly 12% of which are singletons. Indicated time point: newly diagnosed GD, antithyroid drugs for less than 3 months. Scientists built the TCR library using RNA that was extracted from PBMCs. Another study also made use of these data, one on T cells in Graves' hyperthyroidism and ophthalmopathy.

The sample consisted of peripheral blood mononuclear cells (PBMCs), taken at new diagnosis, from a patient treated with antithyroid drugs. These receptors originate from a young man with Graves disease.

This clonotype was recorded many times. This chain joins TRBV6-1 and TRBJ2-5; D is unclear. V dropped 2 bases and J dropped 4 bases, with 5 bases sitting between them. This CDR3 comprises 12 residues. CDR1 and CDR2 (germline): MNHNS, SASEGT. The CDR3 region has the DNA TGTGCCAGCAGTGAATTCCGAGAGACCCAGTACTTC. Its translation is CASSEFRETQYF.

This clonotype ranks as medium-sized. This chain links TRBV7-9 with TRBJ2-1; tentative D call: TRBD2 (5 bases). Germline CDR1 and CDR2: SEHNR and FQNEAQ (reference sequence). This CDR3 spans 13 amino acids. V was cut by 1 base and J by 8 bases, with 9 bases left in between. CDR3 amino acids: CASSLDSGDEQFF. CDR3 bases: TGTGCCAGCAGCTTAGACTCCGGGGATGAGCAGTTCTTC.

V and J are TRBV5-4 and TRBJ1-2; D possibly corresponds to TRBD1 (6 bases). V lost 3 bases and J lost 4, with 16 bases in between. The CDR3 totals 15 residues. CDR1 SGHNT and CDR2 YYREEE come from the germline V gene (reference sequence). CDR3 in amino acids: CASSSIGGGSYGYTF. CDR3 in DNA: TGTGCCAGCAGCTCCATAGGGGGTGGAAGCTATGGCTACACCTTC.

CDR3 nucleotide sequence: TGCGCCAGCAGCTCCGGGACAGGGTTTGATTGGGCACAAGAGACCCAGTACTTC. It encodes CASSSGTGFDWAQETQYF. The chain carries TRBV5-1 and TRBJ2-5; 9 bases map to TRBD1. This CDR3 spans 18 amino acids. Germline values: CDR1 SGHRS, CDR2 YFSETQ. V trimming: 3 bases; J trimming: 2 bases; junction bases outside the gene matches: 14. Together with reference TRBV5-1 and TRBJ2-5, the CDR3 gives the full variable domain: KAGVTQTPRYLIKTRGQQVTLSCSPISGHRSVSWYQQTPGQGLQFLFEYFSETQRNKGNFPGRFSGRQFSNSRSEMNVSTLELGDSALYLCASSSGTGFDWAQETQYFGPGTRLLVL.

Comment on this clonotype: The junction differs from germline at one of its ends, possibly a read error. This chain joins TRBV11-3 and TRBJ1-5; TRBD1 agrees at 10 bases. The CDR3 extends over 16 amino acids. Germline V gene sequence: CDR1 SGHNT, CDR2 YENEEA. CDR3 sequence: CASSPDRGTGDQPQHF. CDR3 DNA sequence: TGCGCCAGCAGCCCAGATCGGGGGACAGGGGACCAGCCCCAGCATTTT. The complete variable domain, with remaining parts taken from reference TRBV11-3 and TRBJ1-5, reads EAGVVQSPRYKIIEKKQPVAFWCNPISGHNTLYWYLQNLGQGPELLIRYENEEAVDDSQLPKDRFSAERLKGVDSTLKIQPAELGDSAVYLCASSPDRGTGDQPQHFGDGTRLSIL.

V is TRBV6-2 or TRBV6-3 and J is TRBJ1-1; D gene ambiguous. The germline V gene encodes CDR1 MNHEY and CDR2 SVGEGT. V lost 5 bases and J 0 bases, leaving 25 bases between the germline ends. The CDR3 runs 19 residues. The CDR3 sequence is CASSNQGRSLTAMNTEAFF. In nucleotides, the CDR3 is TGTGCCAGCAGTAACCAAGGACGGTCCCTTACGGCCATGAACACTGAAGCTTTCTTT.